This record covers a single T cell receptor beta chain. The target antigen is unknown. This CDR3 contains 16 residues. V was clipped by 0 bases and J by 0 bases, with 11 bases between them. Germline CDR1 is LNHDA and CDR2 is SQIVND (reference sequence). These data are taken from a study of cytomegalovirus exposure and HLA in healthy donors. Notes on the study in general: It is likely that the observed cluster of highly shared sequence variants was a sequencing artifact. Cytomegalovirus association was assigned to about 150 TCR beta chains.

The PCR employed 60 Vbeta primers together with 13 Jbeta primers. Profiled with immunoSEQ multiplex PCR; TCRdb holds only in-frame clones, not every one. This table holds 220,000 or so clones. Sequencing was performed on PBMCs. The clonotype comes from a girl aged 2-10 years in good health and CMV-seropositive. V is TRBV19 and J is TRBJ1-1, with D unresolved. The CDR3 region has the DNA TGTGCCAGTAGTATAGACCGGAGCTCCATGAACACTGAAGCTTTCTTT. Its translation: CASSIDRSSMNTEAFF.